Listed here are 7 T cell receptor beta chains from one sample, sequenced in a study of graft-versus-host responses after intestinal transplantation (dated by TCRdb to about 2021). The library relied on the immunoSEQ multiplex PCR assay. TCRdb mirrors the immuneACCESS table, restricted to in-frame sequences. Some clones are absent from its copies; in checked studies, under half trace to an unresolved V gene, and the reason for the others is unknown. The sample has just under 55,000 clones on record, about 90% of them singletons. The leading ten clones occupy approximately 5.1% of the sample. The sequences come from PBMCs, collected roughly 680 days after intestinal transplant. The receptors were gathered from a human patient who received an intestinal transplant, so some T cells may come from the graft donor.

The chain uses TRBV15 and TRBJ2-6; unclear D gene. Germline V gene sequence: CDR1 LNHNV, CDR2 YYDKDF (reference sequence). Trimming removed 2 bases from V and 0 bases from J, with 8 bases in between. The CDR3 extends over 16 amino acids. CDR3 sequence (DNA): TGTGCCACCAGCAGATCCCGAAACTCTGGGGCCAACGTCCTGACTTTC. Residues: CATSRSRNSGANVLTF.

For this clone: One junction end does not reproduce the germline sequence, and a read error may be involved. The chain is built from TRBV2 and TRBJ1-1, with D maybe TRBD1 (5 bases). The CDR3 consists of 13 residues. Per the germline V gene, CDR1 is SNHLY and CDR2 is FYNNEI. The CDR3 DNA reads as TGTGCAAGCACGAGGGGACCCAACACTGAAGCTTTCTTT. It specifies CASTRGPNTEAFF.

The rearrangement links TRBV10-3 to TRBJ1-2; 8 bases match TRBD1. This CDR3 contains 14 residues. Germline trimming cut 8 bases from V and 6 bases from J; bases unmatched to any gene: 11. The germline CDR1 and CDR2 sequences are ENHRY and SYGVKD. CDR3 in DNA: TGTGCCATCCACAGGGGGGGCGGAAGGGATGGCTACACCTTC. The encoded protein is CAIHRGGGRDGYTF.

The V call is TRBV6-1, the J call TRBJ1-5, with a weak D call TRBD1 (5 bases). Trimming shortened V by 4 bases and J by 4 bases, and 14 bases separated the two germline ends. The CDR3 spans 15 residues. Germline V gives CDR1 MNHNS, CDR2 SASEGT. DNA for the CDR3: TGTGCCAGCAGTGCGGGACGGACTTTAAATCAGCCCCAGCATTTT. Translating it yields CASSAGRTLNQPQHF.

This sequence joins TRBV6-6 and TRBJ2-7; 7 positions match TRBD1. Germline CDR1 MNHNY, CDR2 SVGAGI (reference sequence). V lost 6 bases and J lost 9; bases outside the gene matches: 14. The CDR3 is 14 amino acids. CDR3 in amino acids: CASSQPGQPLRQYF. The CDR3 DNA sequence: TGTGCCAGCAGCCAACCGGGACAGCCCCTAAGGCAGTACTTC.

The V and J genes are TRBV4-1 and TRBJ1-5, with 8 bases matching TRBD1. The CDR3 covers 13 residues. In germline, CDR1 is MGHRA, CDR2 YSYEKL. The junction had 2 bases not matched to a gene; V was cut back by 5 bases and J by 5 bases. In DNA, the CDR3 is TGCGCCAGCAGCGAACAGGGGGATCAGCCCCAGCATTTT. Translation gives CASSEQGDQPQHF.

The rearrangement uses TRBV10-3 and TRBJ2-1; tentatively, D is TRBD2 (5 bases). The germline gives CDR1 ENHRY, CDR2 SYGVKD. V dropped 5 bases and J dropped 0 bases, with 11 bases sitting between them. This CDR3 contains 15 residues. The CDR3 sequence is CAISTGESSYNEQFF. The CDR3 DNA is TGTGCCATCAGTACCGGGGAATCCTCCTACAATGAGCAGTTCTTC.